Only a few counts were recorded for the clone carrying this T cell receptor (beta chain). The data were taken from a study of identical twins. The junction had 9 bases not matched to a gene; V was cut back by 4 bases and J by 0 bases. CDR1 is SGHTA and CDR2 is FQGTGA in the germline V gene. This CDR3 is 18 amino acids long. From the 5' RACE reads, TCRdb called clonotypes with MiXCR, one entry per CDR3 protein. The sample shows fewer than 550,000 distinct CDR3 sequences, roughly an eighth of them seen only once. These data were also reused for a study on yellow fever vaccine responses in identical twins.

The sequence was obtained from a woman aged 18-29 years in good health. The chain links TRBV7-3 to TRBJ2-1; 10 nucleotides match TRBD2. Sequenced sample: CD4+ T cells sorted from blood. CDR3 residues: CASSSRRLAGDSYNEQFF. CDR3 nucleotide sequence: TGTGCCAGCAGCTCTAGGCGACTAGCGGGTGACTCCTACAATGAGCAGTTCTTC.